The source of this TCR beta chain is a study of PD-1 blockade in classical Hodgkin lymphoma. Study-level findings and limits: A reduction in baseline TCR diversity was reportedly seen in newly diagnosed patients relative to healthy donors. Patients excluded were those beginning nivolumab under 1 year after ASCT.

This CDR3 is built from 19 residues. Time point of the sample: cycle 4 day 1 (C4D1), after 5 to 7 weeks of nivolumab. With no exception, relapse followed autologous stem cell transplantation in all patients, and brentuximab vedotin exposure varied. Assay used: immunoSEQ multiplex PCR; TCRdb lists only in-frame clones, some missing. Counted here are about 64,000 clones, around 94% occurring once; the ten biggest clones make up about 8%. Of note for this clone: Antigen specificity is unknown.

This TCR was sampled from a human donor with classical Hodgkin lymphoma. The chain couples TRBV21-1 to TRBJ2-6. TRBV21-1 is termed a pseudogene. The sequencing here drew on peripheral blood mononuclear cells (PBMCs), taken before the fourth cycle of nivolumab. The CDR3 reads CASSKGGTGPRSGANVLTF. The CDR3 DNA sequence: TGTGCCAGCAGCAAAGGGGGGACGGGACCCCGCTCTGGGGCCAACGTCCTGACTTTC.